Listed below are T cell receptor beta chains from one sample, sequenced in a study of CD8 T cells in ankylosing spondylitis. MiXCR, run by TCRdb on the 5' RACE reads, gives a single entry per CDR3 protein. Of about 150,000 distinct CDR3 sequences listed, under 55% are singletons. Sequencing was done on a sample of synovial fluid, either unsorted or a sorted T cell fraction (not recorded which). The receptor set was obtained from a male donor with ankylosing spondylitis. Both conserved end residues are part of each CDR3. Each record gives: J gene, D gene, V gene, clone size, CDR3 protein, CDR3 DNA. D genes are given only for firm matches. For some rows the clone size is stated as once, few or many, or as a class when expanded; others skip it.

TRBJ1-5 | NA | TRBV15 | many | CATSREGGENQPQHF | TGTGCCACCAGCAGAGAGGGGGGAGAAAATCAGCCCCAGCATTTT
TRBJ2-3 | NA | TRBV9 | NA | CASSVAGSPSTDTQYF | TGTGCCAGCAGCGTAGCTGGCTCGCCAAGCACAGATACGCAGTATTTT
TRBJ1-4 | NA | TRBV6-1 | NA | CASSPGRGREKLFF | TGTGCCAGCAGCCCCGGCAGGGGAAGAGAAAAACTGTTTTTT
TRBJ2-3 | NA | TRBV2 | many | CASREDNTDTQYF | TGTGCCAGCAGAGAAGACAACACAGATACGCAGTATTTT
TRBJ1-1 | NA | TRBV15 | NA | CATSREYPTVNTEAFF | TGTGCCACCAGCAGAGAATATCCGACCGTGAACACTGAAGCTTTCTTT
TRBJ2-1 | TRBD2 | TRBV7-9 | NA | CASSRGLAGFSYNEQFF | TGTGCCAGCAGTCGGGGACTAGCGGGGTTCTCCTACAATGAGCAGTTCTTC
TRBJ2-4 | NA | TRBV7-2 | many | CASSLAVGFPAKNIQYF | TGTGCCAGCAGCTTAGCTGTAGGGTTCCCTGCCAAAAACATTCAGTACTTC
TRBJ2-7 | TRBD1 | TRBV7-2 | NA | CASSSEGAVSYEQYF | TGTGCCAGCAGCTCAGAGGGGGCAGTCTCCTACGAGCAGTACTTC
TRBJ2-2 | NA | TRBV20-1 | NA | CSASRPTPPMVGELFF | TGCAGTGCTAGCCGCCCAACACCCCCGATGGTCGGGGAGCTGTTTTTT
TRBJ1-6 | NA | TRBV7-9 | NA | CASSSDSYGSPLHF | TGTGCCAGCAGCTCAGACAGTTACGGATCACCCCTCCACTTT
TRBJ2-1 | NA | TRBV3-1 | few | CASSQGPAVDEQFF | TGTGCCAGCAGCCAAGGGCCAGCCGTAGATGAGCAGTTCTTC
TRBJ2-1 | TRBD2 | TRBV11-2 | few | CASSFRGVLAGVENNEQFF | TGTGCCAGCAGCTTCCGGGGGGTCCTAGCGGGAGTTGAGAACAATGAGCAGTTCTTC
TRBJ1-1 | NA | TRBV7-9 | few | CASSSPVDTEAFF | TGTGCCAGCAGCTCCCCGGTGGACACTGAAGCTTTCTTT
TRBJ2-3 | TRBD2 | TRBV15 | NA | CATSRERGGTDTQYF | TGTGCCACCAGCAGAGAGCGGGGGGGCACAGATACGCAGTATTTT
TRBJ2-7 | TRBD2 | TRBV28 | many | CASSFGLAGAYEQYF | TGTGCCAGCAGTTTTGGACTAGCGGGAGCCTACGAGCAGTACTTC
TRBJ2-2 | TRBD2 | TRBV4-1 | NA | CASSHPLAGGTTGELFF | TGCGCCAGCAGCCACCCGTTAGCGGGGGGGACCACCGGGGAGCTGTTTTTT
TRBJ1-1 | NA | TRBV29-1 | few | CSGGGGVGTEAFF | TGCAGCGGTGGTGGGGGGGTTGGCACTGAAGCTTTCTTT
TRBJ2-1 | TRBD2 | TRBV10-3 | NA | CAMAGGPYNEQFF | TGTGCCATGGCGGGGGGACCCTACAATGAGCAGTTCTTC
TRBJ2-3 | TRBD2 | TRBV6-2/TRBV6-3 | NA | CASSYQTTSGTDTQYF | TGTGCCAGCAGTTACCAGACTACTAGCGGGACAGATACGCAGTATTTT
TRBJ2-1 | NA | TRBV19 | few | CASSISRFYNEQFF | TGTGCCAGTAGTATCTCTCGATTCTACAATGAGCAGTTCTTC
TRBJ2-3 | TRBD2 | TRBV3-1 | NA | CASSQGGGVSSTDTQYF | TGTGCCAGCAGCCAGGGCGGGGGGGTCTCTAGCACAGATACGCAGTATTTT
TRBJ2-7 | NA | TRBV9 | NA | CASKSDFSGEQYF | TGTGCCAGCAAGTCAGACTTCTCGGGCGAGCAGTACTTC
TRBJ2-1 | NA | TRBV15 | once | CATSKNPNEQFF | TGTGCCACCAGTAAGAATCCCAATGAGCAGTTCTTC
TRBJ2-1 | TRBD2 | TRBV9 | NA | CASSVEWGGVNEQFF | TGTGCCAGCAGCGTAGAATGGGGGGGGGTCAATGAGCAGTTCTTC
TRBJ2-2 | NA | TRBV29-1 | NA | CSVDSSGELFF | TGCAGCGTTGATAGCTCCGGGGAGCTGTTTTTT
TRBJ1-6 | TRBD1 | TRBV20-1 | many | CSASPGQGFDSPLHF | TGCAGTGCTAGCCCGGGACAGGGTTTTGATTCACCCCTCCACTTT
TRBJ2-2 | NA | TRBV12-3/TRBV12-4 | NA | CASSFSGAGELFF | TGTGCCAGCAGTTTCTCAGGAGCCGGGGAGCTGTTTTTT
TRBJ2-2 | TRBD2 | TRBV28 | few | CASSFGSGRHMDTGELFF | TGTGCCAGCAGTTTTGGTAGCGGGAGGCATATGGACACCGGGGAGCTGTTTTTT
TRBJ1-4 | TRBD1 | TRBV20-1 | NA | CSARDRGTGAEKLFF | TGCAGTGCTAGAGATCGCGGGACAGGGGCCGAAAAACTGTTTTTT
TRBJ2-7 | TRBD1 | TRBV27 | NA | CASSPGQGGSVHEQYF | TGTGCCAGCAGTCCCGGACAGGGGGGGTCCGTACACGAGCAGTACTTC
TRBJ2-2 | NA | TRBV12-3/TRBV12-4 | NA | CASSGRRGTGELFF | TGTGCCAGCAGTGGGCGGAGGGGCACCGGGGAGCTGTTTTTT
TRBJ2-1 | TRBD1 | TRBV6-1 | medium-sized | CASSEKTGGYNEQFF | TGTGCCAGCAGTGAAAAGACAGGGGGCTACAATGAGCAGTTCTTC
TRBJ1-1 | NA | TRBV7-9 | NA | CASSLFGGVTEAFF | TGTGCCAGCAGCTTATTTGGGGGTGTCACTGAAGCTTTCTTT
TRBJ2-3 | NA | TRBV6-4 | NA | CASSAGDSTDTQYF | TGTGCCAGCAGTGCAGGGGACAGCACAGATACGCAGTATTTT
TRBJ2-4 | NA | TRBV7-9 | NA | CASSLWRFSAKNIQYF | TGTGCCAGCAGCTTGTGGAGGTTCTCTGCCAAAAACATTCAGTACTTC
TRBJ1-5 | NA | TRBV5-1 | NA | CASSLGANWPQHF | TGCGCCAGCAGCTTAGGAGCCAATTGGCCCCAGCATTTT
TRBJ2-1 | TRBD1 | TRBV27 | NA | CASSSSWGQSSYNEQFF | TGTGCCAGCAGTTCATCCTGGGGACAGAGCTCCTACAATGAGCAGTTCTTC
TRBJ2-3 | TRBD2 | TRBV11-2 | NA | CASSQEATSGYQDTQYF | TGTGCCAGCAGCCAGGAGGCGACTAGCGGATATCAAGATACGCAGTATTTT
TRBJ2-6 | NA | TRBV15 | NA | CATSSSQGSGANVLTF | TGTGCCACCAGCAGCTCCCAGGGAAGTGGGGCCAACGTCCTGACTTTC
TRBJ1-4 | TRBD1 | TRBV4-3 | few | CASSPGGQPLEEKLFF | TGCGCCAGCAGCCCTGGGGGACAGCCGCTAGAAGAAAAACTGTTTTTT
TRBJ2-5 | NA | TRBV20-1 | NA | CSAEDTREAQYF | TGCAGTGCTGAGGACACCAGAGAGGCCCAGTACTTC
TRBJ2-1 | NA | TRBV4-1 | few | CASSHHVGVSYNEQFF | TGCGCCAGCAGCCACCACGTGGGGGTTTCCTACAATGAGCAGTTCTTC
TRBJ1-5 | NA | TRBV7-9 | many | CASSLGGSHQPQHF | TGTGCCAGCAGCTTAGGGGGGAGTCACCAGCCCCAGCATTTT
TRBJ1-2 | NA | TRBV29-1 | many | CSVEDRGRNYGYTF | TGCAGCGTTGAAGATCGGGGCAGGAACTATGGCTACACCTTC
TRBJ2-2 | NA | TRBV5-1 | many | CASSLSADTGELFF | TGCGCCAGCAGCTTGTCAGCAGACACCGGGGAGCTGTTTTTT
TRBJ2-2 | TRBD1 | TRBV11-1 | many | CASSQPGQGAVDTGELFF | TGTGCCAGCAGCCAACCAGGACAGGGGGCAGTCGACACCGGGGAGCTGTTTTTT
TRBJ2-5 | NA | TRBV4-2 | few | CASSQLYLAPVETQYF | TGTGCCAGCAGCCAGCTATACCTAGCTCCGGTCGAGACCCAGTACTTC
TRBJ2-7 | TRBD2 | TRBV6-5 | few | CASSSIAGDSYEQYF | TGTGCCAGCAGTTCCATAGCGGGGGACTCCTACGAGCAGTACTTC
TRBJ2-7 | NA | TRBV11-3 | once | CARDKTGRAYEQYF | TGTGCCAGAGATAAGACAGGGAGGGCCTACGAGCAGTACTTC
TRBJ2-2 | TRBD2 | TRBV3-1 | NA | CASSRLAGFGNRELFF | TGTGCCAGCAGCCGACTAGCGGGCTTCGGGAATCGGGAGCTGTTTTTT
TRBJ2-7 | NA | TRBV27 | NA | CASRPETAYEQYF | TGTGCCAGCAGACCTGAGACAGCCTACGAGCAGTACTTC
TRBJ2-2 | NA | TRBV4-3 | few | CASSQDLGYRRENTGELFF | TGCGCCAGCAGCCAAGATCTAGGGTACCGGCGGGAGAACACCGGGGAGCTGTTTTTT
TRBJ2-5 | TRBD1 | TRBV6-1 | NA | CASSTPPGQGIETQYF | TGTGCCAGCAGTACCCCTCCGGGACAGGGGATCGAGACCCAGTACTTC